Described below is a single TCR beta chain sequence and its context. The J segment lost 4 bases and the V segment lost 4 bases, leaving 10 bases of the junction unmatched. The CDR3 length is 17 residues. Germline-derived CDR1 and CDR2 are SGHTA and FQGTGA. Source study methods: Amplified reference gene primers provided the basis for estimating nucleated cell counts. Clones were read by immunoSEQ multiplex PCR, and TCRdb kept only the in-frame ones, dropping some. V and J calls and clone size are as listed in that table; D and trimming were resolved from the DNA. The profile covers 200,000 or so clones, with approximately 90% appearing a single time and approximately 1.6% taken by the ten largest. The sample originates from a study of blood T cell repertoires in COVID-19. Background on the study: Sites in the United States, Italy and Spain provided acute and convalescent COVID-19 samples. The cDNA or gDNA used as material had been derived from T cells, B-cell-depleted T cells, or PBMCs.

The rearrangement uses TRBV7-3 and TRBJ2-2; 9 bases line up with TRBD2. Sequenced input: peripheral blood. The origin of this receptor is a man aged 70-80 years with acute or convalescent COVID-19. CDR3 sequence: CASSSPAGGSGTGELFF. As DNA, the CDR3 is TGTGCCAGCAGCTCTCCAGCGGGAGGTTCTGGCACCGGGGAGCTGTTTTTT.